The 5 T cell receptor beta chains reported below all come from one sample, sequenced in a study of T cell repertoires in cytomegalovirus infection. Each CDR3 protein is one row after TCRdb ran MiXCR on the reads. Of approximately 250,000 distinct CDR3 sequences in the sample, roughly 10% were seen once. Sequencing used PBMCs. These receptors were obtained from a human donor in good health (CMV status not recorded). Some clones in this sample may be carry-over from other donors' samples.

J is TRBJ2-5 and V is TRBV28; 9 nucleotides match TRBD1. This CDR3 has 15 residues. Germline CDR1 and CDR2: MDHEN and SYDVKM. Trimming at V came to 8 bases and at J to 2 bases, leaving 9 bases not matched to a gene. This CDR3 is CASGSDRGPQETQYF. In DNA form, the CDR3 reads TGTGCCAGCGGTTCGGACAGGGGCCCACAAGAGACCCAGTACTTC.

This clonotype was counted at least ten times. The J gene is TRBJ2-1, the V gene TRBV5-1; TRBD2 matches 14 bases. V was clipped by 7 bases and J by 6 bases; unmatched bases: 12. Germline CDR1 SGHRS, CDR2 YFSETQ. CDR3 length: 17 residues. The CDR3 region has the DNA TGCGCCAGCCGCATTGGGACTAGCGGGAGCCGTGGCAATGAGCAGTTCTTC. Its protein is CASRIGTSGSRGNEQFF.

CDR3 sequence reads: CASSLVLAGSGNTIYF. In DNA form, the CDR3 reads TGTGCCAGCAGCTTAGTCTTAGCAGGGTCTGGAAACACCATATATTTT. The genes are TRBV7-2 and TRBJ1-3; perhaps TRBD1 as D (5 bases). The V gene's germline CDR1 is SGHTA and CDR2 FQGNSA. V lost 1 base and J lost 1, with 11 bases in between. The CDR3 has 16 residues.

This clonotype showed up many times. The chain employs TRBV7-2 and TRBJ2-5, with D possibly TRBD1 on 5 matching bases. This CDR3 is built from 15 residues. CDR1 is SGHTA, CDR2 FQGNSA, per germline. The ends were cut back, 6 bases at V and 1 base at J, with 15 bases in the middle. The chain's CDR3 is CASRSPAGPQETQYF. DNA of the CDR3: TGTGCCAGCAGATCGCCGGCAGGGCCCCAAGAGACCCAGTACTTC.

The CDR3 coding sequence is TGTGCCAGCAGCCAAGCGGGGGAATTACAGGGGGCTCGGTATGGCTACACCTTC. Translating gives CASSQAGELQGARYGYTF. This chain links TRBV3-1 with TRBJ1-2, with 9 bases fitting TRBD1. Germline lookup yields CDR1 LGHDT and CDR2 YNNKEL (reference sequence). There are 18 residues in the CDR3. The trim removed 1 base at V and 5 bases at J, leaving 14 bases unmatched.